A selection of T cell receptor beta chains follows, all from one sample in a study of blood T cell dynamics during melanoma immunotherapy. Measured with immunoSEQ multiplex PCR; TCRdb has only the in-frame clones, and not every one. Here the sample spans some 13,000 clones, 92% being singletons. Specimen: effector memory CD8+ T cells from blood, collected from a patient treated with checkpoint blockade. These receptors originate from a human donor with melanoma. Both conserved end residues are part of each CDR3. The order of the fields is V gene, D gene, J gene, clone size, CDR3 DNA, CDR3 protein. The D gene is left open where the match is weak. Size tells how often a clone was seen (once, few, many) or the class of an expanded clone, and some rows leave it out.

>TRBV19|.|TRBJ1-2|few
TGTGCCAGTACCATGGGGCAGGTTGGCTACACCTTC
CASTMGQVGYTF
>TRBV4-1|.|TRBJ1-4|.
TGCGCCAGCAGCCCTATCACAGGACCAGAGAGTGAAAAACTGTTTTTT
CASSPITGPESEKLFF
>TRBV25-1|.|TRBJ2-2|once
TGTGCCAGCAGTGCGGACGGGTCTATTAACACCGGGGAGCTGTTTTTT
CASSADGSINTGELFF
>TRBV4-1|TRBD1|TRBJ1-1|.
TGCGCCAGCAGCCAGGGGGACAGGTGGGGCACTGAAGCTTTCTTT
CASSQGDRWGTEAFF
>TRBV28|.|TRBJ1-1|.
TGTGCCAGCAGTTTAAAGAACACTGAAGCTTTCTTT
CASSLKNTEAFF
>TRBV28|TRBD2|TRBJ2-7|.
TGTGCCAGCAGATACCTGGGACTAGCGGGAGCCGAGCAGTACTTC
CASRYLGLAGAEQYF
>TRBV7-8|.|TRBJ2-1|once
TGTGCCAGCAGCTTAGCCCACAATGAGCAGTTCTTC
CASSLAHNEQFF
>TRBV27|.|TRBJ2-1|.
TGTGCCAGCAGTTTTGTCGGTAATGAGCAGTTCTTC
CASSFVGNEQFF
>TRBV5-6|.|TRBJ1-2|.
TGTGCCAGCAGCTTGTTAGCGTACGCGGAGGGAGACACCTTC
CASSLLAYAEGDTF
>TRBV6-5|TRBD2|TRBJ2-7|.
TGTGCCAGCAGTCAACCAGGGCGCGGGAGCGAGCAGTACTTC
CASSQPGRGSEQYF
>TRBV15|TRBD1|TRBJ1-1|.
TGTGCCACCAGCAGAGATCTGGACAGGGGGCGGCCGAACACTGAAGCTTTCTTT
CATSRDLDRGRPNTEAFF
>TRBV7-9|TRBD1|TRBJ2-7|.
TGTGCCAGCAGCCCAACGGTTAGTACAGGGGGCGCTTATTACGAGCAGTACTTC
CASSPTVSTGGAYYEQYF
>TRBV15|TRBD1|TRBJ2-7|.
TGTGCCACCAGCCGTGACAGGGGGTCCTACGAGCAGTACTTC
CATSRDRGSYEQYF
>TRBV5-4|TRBD1|TRBJ2-5|.
TGTGCCAGCAGCTCGTCCCGGGACAGGGTAGAGACCCAGTACTTC
CASSSSRDRVETQYF
>TRBV4-1|.|TRBJ2-7|once
TGCGCCAGCAGCCAAGAGGAGCGGCCCGGGGACGAGCAGTACTTC
CASSQEERPGDEQYF
>TRBV27|.|TRBJ2-5|.
TGTGCCAGCAGTTTCCTTCGGGGTCGGGAGACCCAGTACTTC
CASSFLRGRETQYF
>TRBV9|TRBD2|TRBJ2-1|few
TGTGCCAGCAGCGTATTGTCTAGCGGAGAATACAATGAGCAGTTCTTC
CASSVLSSGEYNEQFF
>TRBV11-2|TRBD1|TRBJ1-3|.
TGTGCCAGCAGCTCCCGGGACAGTGGAAACACCATATATTTT
CASSSRDSGNTIYF
>TRBV7-6|TRBD1|TRBJ1-1|.
TGTGCCAGCAGCCTGGGGACAGCCAACACTGAAGCTTTCTTT
CASSLGTANTEAFF
>TRBV7-3|.|TRBJ2-1|.
TGTGCCAGTAATGAGCAGTTCTTC
CASNEQFF
>TRBV7-2|TRBD2|TRBJ2-7|.
TGTGCCAGCAGCTCCTTAGCGGGGCTATCCTACGAGCAGTACTTC
CASSSLAGLSYEQYF
>TRBV13|.|TRBJ2-1|.
TGTGCCAGCAGCCCGCGCGACGGCTCCTACAATGAGCAGTTCTTC
CASSPRDGSYNEQFF
>TRBV15|.|TRBJ1-1|.
TGTGCCACCAGGGACTTGATAAACACTGAAGCTTTCTTT
CATRDLINTEAFF
>TRBV29-1|.|TRBJ2-7|.
TGCAGCGTTGAAGTCGGGAACTCCTACGAGCAGTACTTC
CSVEVGNSYEQYF
>TRBV14|.|TRBJ2-1|.
TGTGCCAGCAGCCCCGGACTAAACAATGAGCAGTTCTTC
CASSPGLNNEQFF
>TRBV7-9|TRBD1|TRBJ2-7|.
TGTGCCAGCAGCTCCCGGGACAGCTCCTACGAGCAGTACTTC
CASSSRDSSYEQYF
>TRBV2|.|TRBJ2-7|.
TGTGCCATGAGGGGGAGTTCCTACGAGCAGTACTTC
CAMRGSSYEQYF
>TRBV19|.|TRBJ2-1|.
TGTGCCAGTAGTCCGGCCGGGACAAGTTACAATGAGCAGTTCTTC
CASSPAGTSYNEQFF
>TRBV27|.|TRBJ2-7|.
TGTGCCAGCAGTTTAGGGATAGGGGTCGAGCAGTACTTC
CASSLGIGVEQYF
>TRBV4-2|.|TRBJ2-1|once
TGTGCCAGCAGCTCCAACAGCGAACCCTACAATGAGCAGTTCTTC
CASSSNSEPYNEQFF
>TRBV9|.|TRBJ2-1|once
TGTGCCAGCAGCGAGCGAGGGGATGAGCAGTTCTTC
CASSERGDEQFF
>TRBV27|TRBD1|TRBJ1-1|.
TGTGCCAGTCGAAAAACAGGGGTTGGCACTGAAGCTTTCTTT
CASRKTGVGTEAFF
>TRBV5-4|TRBD1|TRBJ2-6|.
TGTGCCAGCAGCTTGGGTCCCAGGGGGCAGGCTGGGGCCAACGTCCTGACTTTC
CASSLGPRGQAGANVLTF
>TRBV4-1|.|TRBJ2-7|.
TGCGCCAGCAGCCAAGATCGAAACGAGCAGTACTTC
CASSQDRNEQYF
>TRBV4-3|.|TRBJ2-2|once
TGCGCCAGCAGCCAAGAGGTCGGCCCGACGAACACCGGGGAGCTGTTTTTT
CASSQEVGPTNTGELFF
>TRBV7-9|TRBD2|TRBJ2-5|.
TGTGCCAGCAACCCAAAGGGACTAGCGGGAGTATGGGAGACCCAGTACTTC
CASNPKGLAGVWETQYF
>TRBV7-3|.|TRBJ2-1|.
TGTGCCAGCAGCTTTGAGTCCCTTAGCGGACTCTACAATGAGCAGTTCTTC
CASSFESLSGLYNEQFF
>TRBV10-3|.|TRBJ1-6|.
TGTGCCATCAGATTTACAACGGATTCCTCCCTCCACTTT
CAIRFTTDSSLHF
>TRBV5-1|.|TRBJ2-7|.
TGCGCCAGCAGACAGGATGAGGCCTACGAGCAGTACTTC
CASRQDEAYEQYF
>TRBV7-9|.|TRBJ2-5|.
TGTGCCAGCAGCCTGCGGGACGGTTGGTACCAAGAGACCCAGTACTTC
CASSLRDGWYQETQYF
>TRBV4-1|TRBD2|TRBJ2-1|.
TGCGCCAGCAGCCAGGGCCCTAGCGGGAGTGACAATGAGCAGTTCTTC
CASSQGPSGSDNEQFF
>TRBV27|.|TRBJ1-1|few
TGTGCCAGCAGTTTGTGGGAGAACACTGAAGCTTTCTTT
CASSLWENTEAFF